A selection of T cell receptor beta chains follows, all from one sample in a study of memory CD8 T cells in hepatitis C reinfection. The table came from immunoSEQ multiplex PCR; TCRdb's copy has only in-frame clones and leaves some out. The repertoire has over 50,000 clones, over 85% of them found once; the top ten carry 0.9% to 1.1%. The specimen sequenced was naive CD8+ T cells sorted from blood. These receptors originate from a young man with hepatitis C virus infection. The CDR3 runs from the conserved cysteine through the conserved F or W. The D gene is left open where the match is weak. Clone size appears in some rows only: once, few, many, or a class for an expanded clone.

abundance: once; v_gene: TRBV5-1; d_gene: .; j_gene: TRBJ2-5; CDR3nt: TGCGCCAGCAGCTGGGTGTTTAACGGGGGGACCCAGTACTTC; CDR3aa: CASSWVFNGGTQYF
abundance: .; v_gene: TRBV4-1; d_gene: TRBD2; j_gene: TRBJ2-7; CDR3nt: TGCGCCAGCAGCCAAGACCCTAGCGGGACCTACGAGCAGTACTTC; CDR3aa: CASSQDPSGTYEQYF
abundance: .; v_gene: TRBV28; d_gene: .; j_gene: TRBJ2-7; CDR3nt: TGTGCCAGCAGTTTTGGGGCAGGGCCTACCTACGAGCAGTACTTC; CDR3aa: CASSFGAGPTYEQYF
abundance: .; v_gene: TRBV5-4; d_gene: .; j_gene: TRBJ1-1; CDR3nt: TGTGCCAGCACCAAGCAGGGGAACACTGAAGCTTTCTTT; CDR3aa: CASTKQGNTEAFF
abundance: .; v_gene: TRBV7-9; d_gene: TRBD2; j_gene: TRBJ2-5; CDR3nt: TGTGCCAGCAGCTTTGGACTAGCGGGAGAGACCCAGTACTTC; CDR3aa: CASSFGLAGETQYF
abundance: .; v_gene: TRBV7-9; d_gene: .; j_gene: TRBJ1-2; CDR3nt: TGTGCCAGCAGCTTGTACATGAATGGCTACACCTTC; CDR3aa: CASSLYMNGYTF
abundance: once; v_gene: TRBV4-3; d_gene: .; j_gene: TRBJ1-1; CDR3nt: TGCGCCAGCAGCCAAGACGGGGTGGGAAACACTGAAGCTTTCTTT; CDR3aa: CASSQDGVGNTEAFF
abundance: few; v_gene: TRBV9; d_gene: .; j_gene: TRBJ2-2; CDR3nt: TGTGCCAGCAGCGTTGGTCCGGGAGACACCGGGGAGCTGTTTTTT; CDR3aa: CASSVGPGDTGELFF
abundance: .; v_gene: TRBV7-7; d_gene: .; j_gene: TRBJ2-2; CDR3nt: TGTGCCAGCAGCTTTGGGGCCCCTTTGAACACCGGGGAGCTGTTTTTT; CDR3aa: CASSFGAPLNTGELFF
abundance: .; v_gene: TRBV27; d_gene: .; j_gene: TRBJ2-1; CDR3nt: TGTGCCAGCAGAGATCTCCAGGGGTGGGATGAGCAGTTCTTC; CDR3aa: CASRDLQGWDEQFF
abundance: .; v_gene: TRBV27; d_gene: .; j_gene: TRBJ2-1; CDR3nt: TGTGCCAGCGGTGGAGGAAGGGCCCTTTACAATGAGCAGTTCTTC; CDR3aa: CASGGGRALYNEQFF
abundance: .; v_gene: TRBV6-4; d_gene: .; j_gene: TRBJ2-1; CDR3nt: TGTGCCAGTACGACATGGTCACCGTACAATGAGCAGTTCTTC; CDR3aa: CASTTWSPYNEQFF
abundance: .; v_gene: TRBV4-2; d_gene: .; j_gene: TRBJ1-1; CDR3nt: TGTGCCAGCAGCCAAGGTCCACTCATGAACACTGAAGCTTTCTTT; CDR3aa: CASSQGPLMNTEAFF
abundance: once; v_gene: TRBV11-2; d_gene: TRBD1; j_gene: TRBJ2-7; CDR3nt: TGTGCCAGCAGCTTAGATTCCGGGACAGGGCTAACCTACGAGCAGTACTTC; CDR3aa: CASSLDSGTGLTYEQYF
abundance: .; v_gene: TRBV28; d_gene: TRBD2; j_gene: TRBJ2-1; CDR3nt: TGTGCCAGCAACCAGCGGGAGCTGTATGAGCAGTTCTTC; CDR3aa: CASNQRELYEQFF
abundance: once; v_gene: TRBV4-1; d_gene: .; j_gene: TRBJ1-3; CDR3nt: TGCGCCAGCAGCCAAGATCGCCGGGTCGGAAACACCATATATTTT; CDR3aa: CASSQDRRVGNTIYF
abundance: .; v_gene: TRBV27; d_gene: .; j_gene: TRBJ2-3; CDR3nt: TGTGCCAGCAGTTCAGGGATGAGCGCAGATACGCAGTATTTT; CDR3aa: CASSSGMSADTQYF
abundance: .; v_gene: TRBV7-9; d_gene: TRBD1; j_gene: TRBJ2-7; CDR3nt: TGTGCCAGCAGCCCGGCAGGGGGCGAGCAGTACTTC; CDR3aa: CASSPAGGEQYF
abundance: .; v_gene: TRBV4-2; d_gene: TRBD2; j_gene: TRBJ2-5; CDR3nt: TGTGCCAGCAGCCAAGAGAGACTAGCGGGAGGGGGGGGTGAGACCCAGTACTTC; CDR3aa: CASSQERLAGGGGETQYF
abundance: once; v_gene: TRBV4-1; d_gene: .; j_gene: TRBJ1-1; CDR3nt: TGCGCCAGCAGCCAGGCCGCGGACTATGAAGCTTTCTTT; CDR3aa: CASSQAADYEAFF
abundance: .; v_gene: TRBV2; d_gene: .; j_gene: TRBJ1-1; CDR3nt: TGTGCCAGCAGTGAAGTAGGGGTCAGGGGGAACACTGAAGCTTTCTTT; CDR3aa: CASSEVGVRGNTEAFF
abundance: .; v_gene: TRBV6-1; d_gene: TRBD1; j_gene: TRBJ2-2; CDR3nt: TGTGCCAGCAGTGGATCCGACAGGGGGCGAACCGGGGAGCTGTTTTTT; CDR3aa: CASSGSDRGRTGELFF
abundance: .; v_gene: TRBV5-4; d_gene: .; j_gene: TRBJ2-2; CDR3nt: TGTGCCAGCAGCTCCTCGACAGGCACCGGGGAGCTGTTTTTT; CDR3aa: CASSSSTGTGELFF
abundance: once; v_gene: TRBV6-5; d_gene: TRBD1; j_gene: TRBJ2-2; CDR3nt: TGTGCCAGCAGTTACCGAGACAGGGGGCCTTCCGGGGAGCTGTTTTTT; CDR3aa: CASSYRDRGPSGELFF
abundance: .; v_gene: TRBV9; d_gene: TRBD2; j_gene: TRBJ2-1; CDR3nt: TGTGCCAGCAGCGTGAGCGGGAGTGGCGGCAATGAGCAGTTCTTC; CDR3aa: CASSVSGSGGNEQFF
abundance: once; v_gene: TRBV5-1; d_gene: TRBD1; j_gene: TRBJ2-5; CDR3nt: TGCGCCAGCCAATGGGACAGGTCACAAGAGACCCAGTACTTC; CDR3aa: CASQWDRSQETQYF
abundance: .; v_gene: TRBV11-2; d_gene: TRBD2; j_gene: TRBJ2-7; CDR3nt: TGTGCCAGCAGCTTAGGCGGGGGAACCTACGAGCAGTACTTC; CDR3aa: CASSLGGGTYEQYF
abundance: .; v_gene: TRBV5-4; d_gene: .; j_gene: TRBJ1-2; CDR3nt: TGTGCCAGCAGCTTGTTGCAGGAACCTAACTATGGCTACACCTTC; CDR3aa: CASSLLQEPNYGYTF
abundance: .; v_gene: TRBV28; d_gene: .; j_gene: TRBJ1-2; CDR3nt: TGTGCCAGCAGTTTTTCAGGGAACTATGGCTACACCTTC; CDR3aa: CASSFSGNYGYTF
abundance: few; v_gene: TRBV4-1; d_gene: TRBD1; j_gene: TRBJ1-1; CDR3nt: TGCGCCAGCAGCCAAGGACAGGGTCGGTCGGCTTTCTTT; CDR3aa: CASSQGQGRSAFF
abundance: .; v_gene: TRBV7-2; d_gene: TRBD1; j_gene: TRBJ1-1; CDR3nt: TGTGCCAGCAGCCCTGCCGGACCAGCGACAGGGGGAAACACTGAAGCTTTCTTT; CDR3aa: CASSPAGPATGGNTEAFF
abundance: .; v_gene: TRBV11-2; d_gene: .; j_gene: TRBJ2-3; CDR3nt: TGTGCCAGCAGCTTAGATAGTTTTACGTCTCTGACAGATACGCAGTATTTT; CDR3aa: CASSLDSFTSLTDTQYF
abundance: .; v_gene: TRBV27; d_gene: .; j_gene: TRBJ2-1; CDR3nt: TGTGCCAGCAGTGCCTTAAAGGGGGAGCAGTTCTTC; CDR3aa: CASSALKGEQFF
abundance: .; v_gene: TRBV19; d_gene: TRBD1; j_gene: TRBJ1-2; CDR3nt: TGTGCCAGTAGCCACGGGACAGGGGGCGCGAGTGGCTACACCTTC; CDR3aa: CASSHGTGGASGYTF
abundance: .; v_gene: TRBV7-9; d_gene: TRBD1; j_gene: TRBJ1-3; CDR3nt: TGTGCCAGCAGCACCCTCCCGGGACAGGGGGCATCGGGAAACACCATATATTTT; CDR3aa: CASSTLPGQGASGNTIYF
abundance: .; v_gene: TRBV28; d_gene: .; j_gene: TRBJ1-6; CDR3nt: TGTGCCAGCAGTTTAACGCGGGACCGGCGGTCACCCCTCCACTTT; CDR3aa: CASSLTRDRRSPLHF
abundance: .; v_gene: TRBV27; d_gene: .; j_gene: TRBJ1-5; CDR3nt: TGTGCCAGCGGGGCGGGAAACAATCAGCCCCAGCATTTT; CDR3aa: CASGAGNNQPQHF
abundance: once; v_gene: TRBV27; d_gene: TRBD1; j_gene: TRBJ2-1; CDR3nt: TGTGCCAGCAGTTTATTGGTTCAGGAAGGGGGCGATGAGCAGTTCTTC; CDR3aa: CASSLLVQEGGDEQFF
abundance: .; v_gene: TRBV7-9; d_gene: TRBD1; j_gene: TRBJ2-5; CDR3nt: TGTGCCAGCAGCCCCCAGGGGGCGGGAGAGACCCAGTACTTC; CDR3aa: CASSPQGAGETQYF
abundance: .; v_gene: TRBV6-5; d_gene: .; j_gene: TRBJ1-2; CDR3nt: TGTGCCAGCAGTTTAGGGGCGTCTCATGGCTACACCTTC; CDR3aa: CASSLGASHGYTF
abundance: .; v_gene: TRBV2; d_gene: .; j_gene: TRBJ1-2; CDR3nt: TGTGCCACCCGACGCAGGGGCAACTATGGCTACACCTTC; CDR3aa: CATRRRGNYGYTF
abundance: .; v_gene: TRBV27; d_gene: .; j_gene: TRBJ1-4; CDR3nt: TGTGCCAGCAGAATGGGGGTAACAGGGATTAATGAAAAACTGTTTTTT; CDR3aa: CASRMGVTGINEKLFF
abundance: .; v_gene: TRBV6-5; d_gene: TRBD1; j_gene: TRBJ1-2; CDR3nt: TGTGCCAGCAGGCCGACAGGGGTTGAGGGCTACACCTTC; CDR3aa: CASRPTGVEGYTF
abundance: .; v_gene: TRBV11-2; d_gene: TRBD2; j_gene: TRBJ2-3; CDR3nt: TGTGCCAGCAGCTTAGGGGCTGGGACTAGCGGGGGCACAGATACGCAGTATTTT; CDR3aa: CASSLGAGTSGGTDTQYF
abundance: .; v_gene: TRBV5-5; d_gene: .; j_gene: TRBJ2-7; CDR3nt: TGTGCCAGCAGCTTGGTTACTATCGCCTACGAGCAGTACTTC; CDR3aa: CASSLVTIAYEQYF